This TCR beta chain was captured by sequencing in a study of T cell changes during pregnancy in multiple sclerosis. This clone was recorded only once. This CDR3 has 15 residues. J was trimmed by 6 bases and V by 4 bases; bases with no gene match: 7. The germline gives CDR1 SGHVS, CDR2 FNYEAQ. Generated by immunoSEQ multiplex PCR, the TCRdb table keeps only in-frame clones and is missing some. The sample lists about 51,000 clones; approximately 92% were seen once. The chain uses TRBV7-6 and TRBJ2-7; TRBD2 aligns across 12 bases. This sequence was found in a female donor with multiple sclerosis, enrolled in a pregnancy study. The sample consisted of CD4+ T cells from peripheral blood mononuclear cells, taken in the third trimester of pregnancy. The CDR3 DNA follows: TGTGCCAGCAGCTCTCTAGCGGGAGGGCCTGGCGAGCAGTACTTC. Amino acid sequence: CASSSLAGGPGEQYF.